This TCR beta chain was retrieved from a study of beta chain features in type 1 diabetes. Study results and caveats: Lower insertion and higher deletion counts appeared at VDJ junctions in type 1 diabetes patients. Shortening that was moderate but significant affected the TCRB CDR3s of Type 1 diabetes patients in all four CD4+ subsets.

Researchers reported sorting CD4+ naive, central memory, regulatory and stem cell-like memory cells via CD45RO/CCR7/CD25/CD127/CD95/CD27. CDR3 length equals 15 residues. Germline values: CDR1 MNHEY, CDR2 SMNVEV (reference sequence). J lost 4 bases, V lost 4 bases, and 5 bases had no gene match. Details on this clone: Its specificity is not known.

cDNA synthesis used the whole RNA isolate, giving expressed TCRB sequences. The method was immunoSEQ multiplex PCR; TCRdb's version includes in-frame clones alone and lacks a portion of them. The sample shows about 660,000 clones, around an eighth of them seen only once. The chain couples TRBV27 to TRBJ2-5; 11 positions agree with TRBD2. This sequence originates from a man aged 18 to 30 with type 1 diabetes. Material: naive CD4+ T cells from blood. CDR3 nucleotides: TGTGCCAGCAGTTCGACTAGCGGGATGGGAGAGACCCAGTACTTC. Its translation: CASSSTSGMGETQYF.